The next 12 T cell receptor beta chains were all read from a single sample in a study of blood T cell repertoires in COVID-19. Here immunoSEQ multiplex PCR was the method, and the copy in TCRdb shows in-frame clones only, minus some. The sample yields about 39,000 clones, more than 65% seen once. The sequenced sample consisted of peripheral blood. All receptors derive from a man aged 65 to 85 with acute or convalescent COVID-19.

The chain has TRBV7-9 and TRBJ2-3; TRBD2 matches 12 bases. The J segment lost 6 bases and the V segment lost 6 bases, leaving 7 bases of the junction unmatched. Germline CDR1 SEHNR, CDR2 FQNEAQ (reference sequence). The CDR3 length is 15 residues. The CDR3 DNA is TGTGCCAGCAGGGGAGGACTAGCGGGATCCGATACGCAGTATTTT. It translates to CASRGGLAGSDTQYF.

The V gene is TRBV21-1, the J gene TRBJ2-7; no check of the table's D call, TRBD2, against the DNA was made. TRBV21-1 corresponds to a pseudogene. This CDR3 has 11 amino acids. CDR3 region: CARWREYEQYF. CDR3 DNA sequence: TGTGCCAGGTGGAGAGAATACGAGCAGTACTTC.

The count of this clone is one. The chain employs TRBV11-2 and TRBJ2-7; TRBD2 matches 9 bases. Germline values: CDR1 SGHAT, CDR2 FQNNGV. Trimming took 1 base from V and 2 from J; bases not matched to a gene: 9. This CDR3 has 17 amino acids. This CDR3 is CASSLGGLALAAYEQYF. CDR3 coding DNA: TGTGCCAGCAGCTTAGGGGGACTAGCATTGGCCGCCTACGAGCAGTACTTC.

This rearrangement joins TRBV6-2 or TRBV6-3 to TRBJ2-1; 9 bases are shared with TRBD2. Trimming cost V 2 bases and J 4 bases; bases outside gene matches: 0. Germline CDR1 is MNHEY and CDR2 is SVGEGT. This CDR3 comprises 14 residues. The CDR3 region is CASSYLAGYNEQFF. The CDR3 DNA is TGTGCCAGCAGTTACCTAGCGGGGTACAATGAGCAGTTCTTC.

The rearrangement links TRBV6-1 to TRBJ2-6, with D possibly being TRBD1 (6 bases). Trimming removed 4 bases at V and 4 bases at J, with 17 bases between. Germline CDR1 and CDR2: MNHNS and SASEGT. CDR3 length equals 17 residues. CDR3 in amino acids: CASSVGHLGSGANVLTF. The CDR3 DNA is TGTGCCAGCAGTGTGGGACACCTAGGATCCGGGGCCAACGTCCTGACTTTC.

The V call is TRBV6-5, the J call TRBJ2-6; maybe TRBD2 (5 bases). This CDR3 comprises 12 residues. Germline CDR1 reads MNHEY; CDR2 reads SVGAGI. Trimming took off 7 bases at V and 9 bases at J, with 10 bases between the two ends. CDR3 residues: CASTEGVNVLTF. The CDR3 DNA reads TGTGCCAGCACCGAGGGTGTCAACGTCCTGACTTTC.

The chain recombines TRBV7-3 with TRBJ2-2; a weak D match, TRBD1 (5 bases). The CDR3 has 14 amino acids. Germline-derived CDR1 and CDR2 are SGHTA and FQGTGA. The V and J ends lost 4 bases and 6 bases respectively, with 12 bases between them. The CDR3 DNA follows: TGTGCCAGCAGCTCAAGAGCAGGGTCCGGGGAGCTGTTTTTT. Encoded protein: CASSSRAGSGELFF. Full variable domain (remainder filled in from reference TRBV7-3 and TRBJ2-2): GAGVSQTPSNKVTEKGKYVELRCDPISGHTALYWYRQSLGQGPEFLIYFQGTGAADDSGLPNDRFFAVRPEGSVSTLKIQRTERGDSAVYLCASSSRAGSGELFFGEGSRLTVL.

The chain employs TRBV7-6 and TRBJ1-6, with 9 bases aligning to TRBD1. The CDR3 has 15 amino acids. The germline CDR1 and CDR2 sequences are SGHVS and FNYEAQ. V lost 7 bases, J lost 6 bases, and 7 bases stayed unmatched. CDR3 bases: TGTGCCAGCACCGCCCAGGGACAGGGTAATTCACCCCTCCACTTT. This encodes CASTAQGQGNSPLHF.

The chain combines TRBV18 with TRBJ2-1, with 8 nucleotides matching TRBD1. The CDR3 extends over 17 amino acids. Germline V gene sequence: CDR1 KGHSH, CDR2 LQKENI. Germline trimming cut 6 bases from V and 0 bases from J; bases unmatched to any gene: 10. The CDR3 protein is CASSPNGQGGSYNEQFF. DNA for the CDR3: TGTGCCAGCTCCCCAAACGGACAGGGTGGCTCCTACAATGAGCAGTTCTTC.

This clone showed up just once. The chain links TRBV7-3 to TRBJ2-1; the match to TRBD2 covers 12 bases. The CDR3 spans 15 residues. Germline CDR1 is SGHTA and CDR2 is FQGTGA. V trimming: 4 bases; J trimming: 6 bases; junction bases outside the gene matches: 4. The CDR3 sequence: CASSSGTSGFNEQFF. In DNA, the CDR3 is TGTGCCAGCAGCTCCGGGACTAGCGGGTTCAATGAGCAGTTCTTC.

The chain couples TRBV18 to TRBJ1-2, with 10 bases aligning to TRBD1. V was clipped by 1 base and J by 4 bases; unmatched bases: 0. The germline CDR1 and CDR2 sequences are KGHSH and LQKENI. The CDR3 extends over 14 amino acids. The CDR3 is CASSPRTGGYGYTF. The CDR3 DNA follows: TGTGCCAGCTCACCACGGACAGGGGGCTATGGCTACACCTTC.

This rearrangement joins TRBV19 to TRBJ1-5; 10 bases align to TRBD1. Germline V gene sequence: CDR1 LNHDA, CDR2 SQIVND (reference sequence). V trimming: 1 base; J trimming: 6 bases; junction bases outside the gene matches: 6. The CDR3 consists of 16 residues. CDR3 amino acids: CASSIGTGGFVQPQHF. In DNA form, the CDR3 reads TGTGCCAGTAGTATAGGGACAGGGGGTTTCGTTCAGCCCCAGCATTTT. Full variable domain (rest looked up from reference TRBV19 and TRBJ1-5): DGGITQSPKYLFRKEGQNVTLSCEQNLNHDAMYWYRQDPGQGLRLIYYSQIVNDFQKGDIAEGYSVSREKKESFPLTVTSAQKNPTAFYLCASSIGTGGFVQPQHFGDGTRLSIL.